These 9 T cell receptor beta chains were sequenced from one sample in a study of cytomegalovirus exposure and HLA in healthy donors. TCRdb's table, derived via immunoSEQ multiplex PCR, lists solely in-frame clones and lacks some. The sample records tens of thousands of clones, roughly nine tenths being singletons. The sample was PBMCs. The receptors shown here come from a woman aged 18-29 years in good health and CMV-seronegative.

V and J are TRBV7-3 and TRBJ2-1; TRBD2 aligns across 8 bases. V lost 2 bases to trimming and J lost 5 bases; unmatched junction nucleotides: 5. CDR1 and CDR2 (germline): SGHTA, FQGTGA. The CDR3 runs to 15 residues. CDR3 coding DNA: TGTGCCAGCAGCTTAGCGGGAGGCGGGCACAATGAGCAGTTCTTC. This encodes CASSLAGGGHNEQFF.

The rearrangement uses TRBV28 and TRBJ1-2; weak D call: TRBD1 (6 bases). The germline CDR1 and CDR2 sequences are MDHEN and SYDVKM. The CDR3 totals 12 residues. The V gene lost 5 bases and the J gene lost 7 bases, with 11 bases spanning the gap. CDR3 nucleotides: TGTGCCAGCAGTAGGCAGGGGCTTGGCTACACCTTC. Protein: CASSRQGLGYTF.

This chain joins TRBV27 and TRBJ2-7; 7 bases agree with TRBD2. Per germline, CDR1 MNHEY and CDR2 SMNVEV (reference sequence). V gave up 5 bases and J gave up 2 bases; unmatched junction bases: 3. This CDR3 contains 13 residues. The CDR3 DNA reads TGTGCCAGCAGTCCAGGACTAGCCTACGAGCAGTACTTC. This sequence encodes CASSPGLAYEQYF.

The chain combines TRBV29-1 with TRBJ2-3; TRBD2 matches at 8 bases. Germline CDR1 SQVTM, CDR2 ANQGSEA. Trimming at V came to 7 bases and at J to 3 bases, leaving 15 bases not matched to a gene. CDR3 length equals 16 residues. The CDR3: CSALAPSGRMTDTQYF. The CDR3 DNA sequence: TGCAGCGCCCTTGCCCCCAGCGGGAGAATGACAGATACGCAGTATTTT.

The chain employs TRBV5-6 and TRBJ2-1, with D uncertain. Germline V gene sequence: CDR1 SGHDT, CDR2 YYEEEE. This CDR3 has 14 residues. V gave up 0 bases and J gave up 5 bases, with 9 bases separating them. This CDR3 reads CASSLASEDNEQFF. The CDR3, as DNA: TGTGCCAGCAGCTTGGCCTCTGAGGACAATGAGCAGTTCTTC.

The chain combines TRBV19 with TRBJ1-2; 7 bases align to TRBD1. CDR1 is LNHDA and CDR2 is SQIVND in the germline V gene (reference sequence). The V gene end was trimmed by 5 bases and the J gene end by 8 bases; junction bases not matched to a gene: 8. This CDR3 comprises 13 residues. The CDR3 DNA is TGTGCCAGTAGTGTGGGGACAGCGAGAGGCTACACCTTC. This encodes CASSVGTARGYTF.

The chain recombines TRBV19 with TRBJ2-7; TRBD2 might be the D (5 bases). V lost 3 bases to trimming and J lost 1 base, with 7 bases between them. This CDR3 comprises 13 residues. From germline, CDR1 is LNHDA and CDR2 SQIVND (reference sequence). CDR3 DNA sequence: TGTGCCAGTAGTATTGGACTTTCCTACGAGCAGTACTTC. This codes for CASSIGLSYEQYF. The full variable domain, in which reference TRBV19 and TRBJ2-7 provide the parts outside the CDR3, is DGGITQSPKYLFRKEGQNVTLSCEQNLNHDAMYWYRQDPGQGLRLIYYSQIVNDFQKGDIAEGYSVSREKKESFPLTVTSAQKNPTAFYLCASSIGLSYEQYFGPGTRLTVT.

The genes are TRBV5-6 and TRBJ2-3; D possibly corresponds to TRBD1 (6 bases). CDR3 size: 16 residues. Trimming shortened V by 2 bases and J by 5 bases, and 18 bases separated the two germline ends. Looked up from germline, CDR1 is SGHDT and CDR2 is YYEEEE. CDR3 sequence (DNA): TGTGCCAGCAGCTTTCTGCCAGGACAGCCTATAGATACGCAGTATTTT. Translated: CASSFLPGQPIDTQYF.

The chain combines TRBV7-8 with TRBJ1-5; TRBD1 matches at 7 bases. There are 14 residues in the CDR3. The V and J ends lost 0 bases and 7 bases, in that order; junction bases with no gene match: 3. Germline V CDR1 and CDR2: SGHVS, FQNEAQ. As DNA, the CDR3 is TGTGCCAGCAGCTTAGCGAACAGGGGACAGCCCCAGCATTTT. Its translation: CASSLANRGQPQHF.